Listed below are T cell receptor beta chains from one sample, sequenced in a study of post-analysis software for immune sequencing data. TCRdb reprocessed the PCR reads via MiXCR and lists one record per CDR3 protein. The sample records around 400,000 distinct CDR3 sequences, around a third being singletons. The sample comprised blood. The receptors originated from a girl aged 5 to 17 with multiple sclerosis. Each CDR3 is given with its conserved first and last residue. A D gene is named only where the DNA matches it firmly. Clone size, where shown, is once, few, many, or a class for clones that have expanded.

d_call | cdr3_length | j_call | clone_size | v_call | cdr3_aa | cdr3_nt
. | 14 | TRBJ2-5 | . | TRBV6-6 | CASRRTVRQETQYF | TGTGCCAGCAGGCGGACAGTTCGACAAGAGACCCAGTACTTC
TRBD2 | 15 | TRBJ2-1 | . | TRBV12-3/TRBV12-4 | CASSFELAEYNEQFF | TGTGCCAGCAGTTTCGAACTAGCGGAATACAATGAGCAGTTCTTC
TRBD2 | 15 | TRBJ2-3 | . | TRBV4-3 | CASSLSGAGRGTQYF | TGCGCCAGCAGCCTGAGCGGGGCCGGGCGGGGTACGCAGTATTTT
TRBD1 | 15 | TRBJ2-7 | few | TRBV2 | CASRQGTGASYEQYF | TGTGCCAGCAGACAAGGGACAGGGGCCTCCTACGAGCAGTACTTC
. | 16 | TRBJ1-4 | . | TRBV12-3/TRBV12-4 | CASSPGRVGTNEKLFF | TGTGCCAGCAGCCCTGGGAGGGTCGGAACTAATGAAAAACTGTTTTTT
. | 13 | TRBJ1-4 | few | TRBV6-5 | CASSYGIGEKLFF | TGTGCCAGCAGTTACGGGATCGGTGAAAAACTGTTTTTT
. | 14 | TRBJ2-3 | . | TRBV7-9 | CASSPQVAVKAQYF | TGTGCCAGCAGCCCGCAAGTCGCGGTAAAGGCGCAGTATTTT
. | 13 | TRBJ2-5 | . | TRBV7-9 | CASSPFPRETQYF | TGTGCCAGCAGCCCCTTCCCCCGGGAGACCCAGTACTTC
TRBD1 | 15 | TRBJ2-1 | . | TRBV12-3/TRBV12-4 | CASSVTKGAFNAQFF | TGTGCCAGCAGTGTCACTAAGGGGGCATTCAATGCGCAGTTCTTC
TRBD1 | 18 | TRBJ1-4 | . | TRBV4-2 | CASSQAYLDRGLNEKLFF | TGTGCCAGCAGCCAAGCCTACCTGGACAGGGGGTTAAATGAAAAACTGTTTTTT
. | 14 | TRBJ2-7 | . | TRBV7-2 | CATSPPGQGYEQYF | TGTGCCACTAGCCCACCCGGGCAGGGCTACGAGCAGTACTTC
. | 13 | TRBJ2-1 | . | TRBV7-2 | CASSSWVQNEQFF | TGTGCCAGCAGCTCCTGGGTTCAAAATGAGCAGTTCTTC
. | 15 | TRBJ1-4 | . | TRBV7-2 | CASSFPRQLNEKLFF | TGTGCCAGCAGCTTCCCTAGACAGCTTAATGAAAAACTGTTTTTT
TRBD2 | 17 | TRBJ2-5 | . | TRBV7-2 | CASSLGIAGIRQETQYF | TGTGCCAGCAGCTTAGGGATAGCGGGGATACGACAAGAGACCCAGTACTTC
TRBD1 | 16 | TRBJ2-1 | . | TRBV5-6 | CASSLDRGPYWNEQFF | TGTGCCAGCAGCTTGGACAGGGGCCCTTACTGGAATGAGCAGTTCTTC
. | 13 | TRBJ2-3 | few | TRBV9 | CASSPGPGDTQYF | TGTGCCAGCAGCCCCGGCCCGGGAGATACGCAGTATTTT
. | 13 | TRBJ2-5 | many | TRBV7-8 | CASSLPPQETQYF | TGTGCCAGCAGCTTACCCCCGCAAGAGACCCAGTACTTC
. | 16 | TRBJ2-7 | . | TRBV5-4 | CASSSDPGRSSYEQYF | TGTGCCAGCAGCTCGGACCCGGGACGGAGCTCCTACGAGCAGTACTTC
. | 14 | TRBJ2-1 | . | TRBV7-6 | CASSLAGPHNEQFF | TGTGCCAGCAGCTTAGCTGGGCCTCACAATGAGCAGTTCTTC
TRBD1 | 19 | TRBJ2-7 | . | TRBV11-2 | CASSMGQGATKLTFYEQYF | TGTGCCAGCAGCATGGGACAGGGCGCCACAAAGCTTACATTCTACGAGCAGTACTTC
. | 15 | TRBJ1-5 | . | TRBV5-1 | CASSSQVTSNQPQHF | TGCGCCAGCAGCTCCCAGGTGACTAGCAATCAGCCCCAGCATTTT
. | 12 | TRBJ2-1 | once | TRBV12-3/TRBV12-4 | CASSSLRGEQFF | TGTGCCAGCAGCTCGCTCCGCGGTGAGCAGTTCTTC
TRBD2 | 16 | TRBJ2-1 | . | TRBV6-6 | CASRVRTRSDFNEQFF | TGTGCCAGCAGAGTTAGGACTAGGAGTGATTTCAATGAGCAGTTCTTC
. | 13 | TRBJ2-7 | . | TRBV28 | CASSSGYTYEQYF | TGTGCCAGCAGTTCTGGGTACACCTACGAGCAGTACTTC
. | 17 | TRBJ2-4 | few | TRBV4-2 | CASSQDSGGRTKNIQYF | TGTGCCAGCAGCCAAGATTCGGGGGGCAGGACCAAAAACATTCAGTACTTC
TRBD2 | 17 | TRBJ2-5 | . | TRBV6-1 | CASSLGGGAGVRETQYF | TGTGCCAGCAGTCTTGGAGGGGGAGCGGGGGTACGAGAGACCCAGTACTTC
TRBD1 | 17 | TRBJ2-1 | few | TRBV11-2 | CASSLGEGPGQGSEQFF | TGTGCCAGCAGCTTAGGGGAGGGTCCGGGACAGGGTTCTGAGCAGTTCTTC
. | 16 | TRBJ2-7 | . | TRBV5-1 | CASSEKATGSSYEQYF | TGCGCCAGCAGCGAAAAAGCGACAGGATCCTCCTACGAGCAGTACTTC
TRBD1 | 17 | TRBJ1-2 | few | TRBV5-1 | CASSFVPGQGFNYGYTF | TGCGCCAGCAGTTTTGTGCCGGGACAGGGATTCAACTATGGCTACACCTTC
. | 14 | TRBJ2-7 | . | TRBV7-2 | CASSPGIPTTEQYF | TGTGCCAGCAGCCCCGGGATCCCTACGACCGAGCAGTACTTC
TRBD1 | 16 | TRBJ1-5 | . | TRBV19 | CASSIGEQGFGQPQHF | TGTGCCAGTAGTATAGGTGAACAGGGGTTTGGTCAGCCCCAGCATTTT
TRBD1 | 11 | TRBJ1-1 | few | TRBV29-1 | CSVEGTGRAFF | TGCAGCGTTGAGGGGACAGGGAGAGCTTTCTTT
. | 12 | TRBJ2-5 | many | TRBV7-2 | CASSSYTETQYF | TGTGCCAGCAGCTCATATACGGAGACCCAGTACTTC
TRBD1 | 14 | TRBJ1-2 | few | TRBV29-1 | CSVEGMDRDYGYTF | TGCAGCGTTGAGGGAATGGACAGGGATTATGGCTACACCTTC
TRBD1 | 16 | TRBJ1-6 | . | TRBV27 | CASRKQGAIIGSPLHF | TGTGCCAGTAGAAAACAGGGGGCCATTATAGGATCACCCCTCCACTTT
. | 13 | TRBJ2-1 | few | TRBV25-1 | CASSEYLTDEQFF | TGTGCCAGCAGTGAATATTTGACGGATGAGCAGTTCTTC
. | 14 | TRBJ2-3 | . | TRBV28 | CASSAPGSTDTQYF | TGTGCCAGCAGCGCCCCGGGTAGCACAGATACGCAGTATTTT
. | 14 | TRBJ1-2 | few | TRBV4-3 | CASSPNMGNYGYTF | TGCGCCAGCAGCCCGAACATGGGGAACTATGGCTACACCTTC
. | 17 | TRBJ1-5 | . | TRBV7-6 | CASSLRGGGMSNQPQHF | TGTGCCAGCAGCCTGCGAGGGGGGGGCATGAGCAATCAGCCCCAGCATTTT
. | 12 | TRBJ1-6 | . | TRBV5-1 | CASSQTDSPLHF | TGCGCCAGCAGCCAAACCGATTCACCCCTCCACTTT
. | 14 | TRBJ1-2 | . | TRBV7-3 | CASSSPTYNYGYTF | TGTGCCAGCAGCTCCCCGACATACAACTATGGCTACACCTTC
. | 11 | TRBJ2-5 | . | TRBV20-1 | CSARVVETQYF | TGCAGTGCTAGGGTAGTCGAGACCCAGTACTTC
. | 14 | TRBJ2-7 | few | TRBV19 | CASSIQQDSYEQYF | TGTGCCAGTAGTATTCAACAGGACAGCTACGAGCAGTACTTC
. | 12 | TRBJ1-2 | few | TRBV20-1 | CSAAAANYGYTF | TGCAGTGCTGCTGCAGCTAACTATGGCTACACCTTC
TRBD1 | 14 | TRBJ1-2 | . | TRBV27 | CASSPRTGVHGYTF | TGTGCCAGCAGCCCTAGGACAGGGGTCCATGGCTACACCTTC
TRBD2 | 19 | TRBJ2-3 | few | TRBV29-1 | CSVEGLDVPHPGAAGTQYF | TGCAGCGTTGAGGGACTAGACGTCCCCCACCCAGGCGCTGCAGGTACGCAGTATTTT
. | 14 | TRBJ1-4 | . | TRBV3-1 | CASSPGIGMKNLFF | TGTGCCAGCAGCCCCGGAATAGGAATGAAAAATCTGTTTTTT
TRBD2 | 15 | TRBJ2-1 | . | TRBV28 | CASSSPGLARYGQFF | TGTGCCAGCAGTTCCCCGGGACTAGCGAGGTATGGGCAGTTCTTC
. | 13 | TRBJ2-1 | . | TRBV6-1 | CASAPTRNNEQFF | TGTGCCAGCGCCCCCACGCGTAACAATGAGCAGTTCTTC
. | 15 | TRBJ2-7 | . | TRBV16 | CAGSPEGGRTGEQYF | TGTGCCGGCAGCCCGGAGGGCGGGCGTACGGGCGAGCAGTACTTC
. | 13 | TRBJ1-1 | few | TRBV4-3 | CASSQVVGTEAFF | TGCGCCAGCAGCCAAGTTGTGGGCACTGAAGCTTTCTTT
. | 14 | TRBJ2-1 | few | TRBV5-5 | CASSLRTMPNEQFF | TGTGCCAGCAGCCTGAGGACTATGCCCAATGAGCAGTTCTTC
TRBD1 | 15 | TRBJ1-2 | . | TRBV6-6 | CASSYGTQGAYGYTF | TGTGCCAGCAGTTACGGAACCCAGGGGGCCTATGGCTACACCTTC
. | 13 | TRBJ1-4 | few | TRBV7-2 | CASQWEGSEKLFF | TGTGCCAGCCAGTGGGAGGGAAGCGAAAAACTGTTTTTT
. | 14 | TRBJ2-2 | . | TRBV5-1 | CASRGTYSTGELFF | TGCGCCAGCAGGGGGACTTATTCCACCGGGGAGCTGTTTTTT
. | 13 | TRBJ2-1 | many | TRBV7-2 | CASSLSSYNEQFF | TGTGCCAGCAGCTTGTCCTCCTACAATGAGCAGTTCTTC
TRBD2 | 13 | TRBJ2-5 | . | TRBV12-3/TRBV12-4 | CASNLGTRETQYF | TGTGCCAGCAATTTAGGGACTAGAGAGACCCAGTACTTC
TRBD1 | 15 | TRBJ2-3 | few | TRBV6-1 | CASSGLRQGQDTQYF | TGTGCCAGCAGCGGATTGCGACAGGGGCAAGATACGCAGTATTTT